A selection of T cell receptor beta chains follows, all from one sample in a study of shared clonotypes between healthy human individuals. Sequencing used immunoSEQ multiplex PCR; TCRdb keeps in-frame clones, though not all of them. The sample lists about 670,000 clones, roughly 70% occurring once. Sequences were obtained from memory CD4+ T cells sorted from blood. These receptors all stem from a woman in her thirties in good health. The CDR3 runs from the conserved cysteine through the conserved F or W. Fields, in order: V gene, D gene, clone size, CDR3 length, J gene, CDR3 protein, CDR3 DNA. A D gene is named only where the DNA matches it firmly. Rows give clone size only sometimes, using once, few, many, or a class for an expanded clone.

TRBV6-4	-	many	14	TRBJ1-1	CASRNTLRDTEAFF	TGTGCCAGTCGAAACACCCTCCGGGACACTGAAGCTTTCTTT
TRBV5-1	TRBD2	few	19	TRBJ2-2	CASTLLRTSGRGNTGELFF	TGCGCCAGCACCCTTCTTCGGACTAGCGGGAGGGGTAACACCGGGGAGCTGTTTTTT
TRBV4-1	-	-	15	TRBJ2-7	CASSQDRVGSYEQYF	TGCGCCAGCAGCCAAGACAGGGTTGGGTCCTACGAGCAGTACTTC
TRBV6-4	TRBD2	-	14	TRBJ2-7	CASLRRREAYEQYF	TGTGCCAGCCTCCGGCGGCGGGAGGCCTACGAGCAGTACTTC
TRBV10-1	-	-	11	TRBJ2-7	CAISVEDEQYF	TGTGCCATCAGTGTGGAGGACGAGCAGTACTTC
TRBV12-2	-	once	13	TRBJ1-2	CASSLAQNYGYTF	TGTGCCAGCAGCTTAGCCCAGAACTATGGCTACACCTTC
TRBV27	-	-	14	TRBJ2-7	CASSKAGQSYEQYF	TGTGCCAGCAGTAAGGCGGGCCAGTCCTACGAGCAGTACTTC
TRBV19	-	once	14	TRBJ1-1	CASSTRQRNTEAFF	TGTGCCAGTAGTACAAGACAGAGGAACACTGAAGCTTTCTTT
TRBV6-5	-	once	13	TRBJ1-1	CASNRGEDTEAFF	TGTGCCAGCAACCGAGGGGAAGACACTGAAGCTTTCTTT
TRBV6-6	-	-	16	TRBJ2-7	CASSYAGHTAGNEQYF	TGTGCCAGCAGTTACGCAGGACACACCGCAGGGAACGAGCAGTACTTC
TRBV20-1	-	few	11	TRBJ1-5	CSVRGNQPQHF	TGCAGTGTACGGGGAAATCAGCCCCAGCATTTT
TRBV7-8	TRBD1	-	17	TRBJ2-2	CASSLDRRLSKTGELFF	TGTGCCAGCAGCTTGGACAGGCGGCTGTCCAAGACCGGGGAGCTGTTTTTT
TRBV19	-	-	16	TRBJ2-6	CASSIQGLSGANVLTF	TGTGCCAGTAGTATACAGGGGTTATCTGGGGCCAACGTCCTGACTTTC
TRBV7-3	-	-	13	TRBJ2-1	CASSTAGLTSPFF	TGTGCCAGCAGCACTGCGGGACTCACAAGCCCGTTCTTC
TRBV28	TRBD2	-	15	TRBJ2-7	CASTTSGGSSYEQYF	TGTGCCAGCACCACTTCCGGGGGGAGCTCCTACGAGCAGTACTTC
TRBV7-8	-	few	12	TRBJ2-5	CASSSRDRRGYF	TGTGCCAGCAGCTCACGAGACAGGAGGGGGTACTTC
TRBV11-2	-	-	15	TRBJ1-5	CASSLQKGANQPQHF	TGTGCCAGCAGCTTACAGAAGGGTGCCAATCAGCCCCAGCATTTT
TRBV11-2	TRBD2	-	15	TRBJ2-1	CASSLSSGSSYEQFF	TGTGCCAGCAGCTTAAGTAGCGGGAGTTCGTATGAGCAGTTCTTC
TRBV29-1	-	-	12	TRBJ1-2	CSAPILGYGYTF	TGCAGCGCCCCGATCTTGGGCTATGGCTACACCTTC
TRBV30	-	once	15	TRBJ2-2	CAWRGSGGGTGELFF	TGTGCCTGGAGAGGTAGCGGAGGTGGGACCGGGGAGCTGTTTTTT
TRBV11-2	TRBD2	-	16	TRBJ2-3	CASSLGKRESSDTQYF	TGTGCCAGCAGCTTAGGGAAGCGGGAGTCTTCAGATACGCAGTATTTT
TRBV19	-	-	15	TRBJ2-2	CASSIDWRDTGELFF	TGTGCCAGTAGTATAGATTGGAGGGACACCGGGGAGCTGTTTTTT
TRBV10-1	-	-	14	TRBJ2-7	CASSPSWVNGEQYF	TGCGCCAGCTCCCCCTCTTGGGTGAACGGCGAGCAGTACTTC
TRBV7-2	-	once	15	TRBJ1-5	CASSLTGQEYQPQHF	TGTGCCAGCAGCTTAACGGGGCAGGAATATCAGCCCCAGCATTTT
TRBV19	-	-	14	TRBJ1-5	CASRTTVGGQPQHF	TGTGCCAGTAGGACGACAGTTGGAGGTCAGCCCCAGCATTTT
TRBV5-1	TRBD1	-	15	TRBJ1-5	CASSLDGQGNQPQHF	TGCGCCAGCAGCTTGGACGGACAGGGTAATCAGCCCCAGCATTTT
TRBV2	TRBD2	once	15	TRBJ2-2	CASSEAGAGTGELFF	TGTGCCAGCAGTGAAGCGGGAGCGGGAACCGGGGAGCTGTTTTTT
TRBV27	TRBD1	many	15	TRBJ1-2	CASSFQTGGHYGYTF	TGTGCCAGCAGTTTTCAGACAGGGGGCCACTATGGCTACACCTTC
TRBV18	-	-	13	TRBJ2-3	CASSPPGVDTQYF	TGTGCCAGCTCACCTCCGGGGGTAGATACGCAGTATTTT
TRBV5-6	-	-	13	TRBJ2-7	CASSLGRSYEQYF	TGTGCCAGCAGCTTGGGCAGGTCCTACGAGCAGTACTTC
TRBV2	TRBD2	-	15	TRBJ2-2	CASRGLAGDGGELFF	TGTGCCAGCAGGGGACTAGCGGGAGATGGCGGGGAGCTGTTTTTT
TRBV27	TRBD1	-	17	TRBJ2-1	CASSLGHGTGGYNEQFF	TGTGCCAGCAGTTTAGGTCATGGGACAGGTGGATACAATGAGCAGTTCTTC
TRBV7-8	-	-	15	TRBJ1-4	CASSPTSSGGEKLFF	TGTGCCAGCAGCCCTACTTCCTCTGGGGGTGAAAAACTGTTTTTT
TRBV19	-	few	16	TRBJ2-7	CASSITSLANSYEQYF	TGTGCCAGTAGTATCACCTCCCTAGCGAACTCCTACGAGCAGTACTTC
TRBV28	-	-	14	TRBJ1-5	CASSLSGGPQPQHF	TGTGCCAGCAGTTTATCCGGGGGCCCTCAGCCCCAGCATTTT
TRBV29-1	-	-	12	TRBJ2-5	CSARPGQETQYF	TGCAGCGCCCGACCGGGGCAAGAGACCCAGTACTTC
TRBV11-2	-	-	12	TRBJ1-1	CASSLAGFEAFF	TGTGCCAGCAGCTTAGCTGGGTTTGAAGCTTTCTTT
TRBV6-1	TRBD2	-	15	TRBJ2-7	CASSEVLGLVTEQYF	TGTGCCAGCAGTGAAGTTTTGGGACTAGTTACCGAGCAGTACTTC
TRBV7-6	TRBD2	-	17	TRBJ2-1	CASSLAPPSGSYNEQFF	TGTGCCAGCAGCTTAGCCCCTCCTAGCGGATCCTACAATGAGCAGTTCTTC
TRBV19	-	-	14	TRBJ2-3	CASTDRHSTDTQYF	TGTGCCAGTACGGACAGACATAGCACAGATACGCAGTATTTT